This entry concerns a single T cell receptor beta chain. Its specificity is not known. The J segment lost 1 base and the V segment lost 2 bases, leaving 2 bases of the junction unmatched. The germline V gene encodes CDR1 GTSNPN and CDR2 SVGIG (reference sequence). The CDR3 is 14 amino acids. This entry comes from a study of T cells in Graves' hyperthyroidism and ophthalmopathy. Study-level findings and limits: The model made its ophthalmopathy prediction, and onset followed a median approximately 6 months later.

Amplified regions were TCR beta CDR3 sequences from RNA transcripts. TCR CDR3 regions were first amplified by RT-PCR with HTBI primers. In TCRdb, the multiplex PCR reads were re-called with MiXCR into one record per CDR3 protein. The table includes under 350,000 distinct CDR3 sequences, around 20% detected once. The chain uses TRBV30 and TRBJ2-3; 8 bases fit TRBD1. The receptor's source is a woman in her forties or fifties with Graves' hyperthyroidism. The specimen sequenced was blood. Here the CDR3 DNA reads TGTGCCTGGAGTACGGGACAGGGCACAGATACGCAGTATTTT. Residues: CAWSTGQGTDTQYF.